Below are 14 T cell receptor beta chains sequenced from a single sample in a study of identical twins. TCRdb redid the calling of the 5' RACE reads with MiXCR, one entry per CDR3 protein. The repertoire has about 810,000 distinct CDR3 sequences, 9% to 15% of them found once; the top ten carry 1.5% to 2%. The sample was also reused in another study, on yellow fever vaccine responses in identical twins.

The sequencing input was PBMCs. The source is a woman aged 18-29 years in good health.

This clonotype occurred a few times. The CDR3: CASSLDWQIQETQYF. The CDR3, as DNA: TGTGCCAGCAGCTTAGATTGGCAGATTCAAGAGACCCAGTACTTC. The chain uses TRBV11-2 and TRBJ2-5; D call uncertain. Germline V gives CDR1 SGHAT, CDR2 FQNNGV. The CDR3 has 15 residues. Trimming pared 0 bases from V and 2 bases from J, leaving 10 bases between.

This clonotype was detected only a few times. The rearrangement uses TRBV6-1 and TRBJ2-2, with D unclear. The CDR3 extends over 13 amino acids. V lost 3 bases and J 4 bases, leaving 6 bases between the germline ends. Looked up from germline, CDR1 is MNHNS and CDR2 is SASEGT. As DNA, the CDR3 is TGTGCCAGCAGTGACTTAGGCACCGGGGAGCTGTTTTTT. It yields the protein CASSDLGTGELFF.

This rearrangement joins TRBV6-1 to TRBJ2-3; tentatively, D is TRBD1 (6 bases). V lost 2 bases and J 1 base, leaving 13 bases between the germline ends. The CDR3 loop spans 16 amino acids. Germline V gene lookup returns CDR1 MNHNS and CDR2 SASEGT. The CDR3 spells CASSETGHPRTDTQYF. The CDR3 DNA reads as TGTGCCAGCAGTGAAACAGGGCACCCTCGCACAGATACGCAGTATTTT.

This clonotype has just a few counts. V usage is TRBV2 and J usage is TRBJ2-7, with TRBD1 matching 9 bases. The germline V gene has CDR1 SNHLY and CDR2 FYNNEI. This CDR3 has 11 amino acids. V gave up 3 bases and J gave up 9 bases; unmatched junction bases: 0. CDR3: CASSETGGQYF. The CDR3 nucleotides read TGTGCCAGCAGTGAGACAGGGGGGCAGTACTTC.

This clonotype was detected many times. This chain joins TRBV7-9 and TRBJ2-1; unclear D gene. Trimming took 3 bases from V and 4 from J, leaving 10 bases between them. The CDR3 totals 14 residues. CDR1 and CDR2 (germline): SEHNR, FQNEAQ (reference sequence). The CDR3 bases are TGTGCCAGCAGCTTCGAAGCTGATTACAATGAGCAGTTCTTC. Translated, it gives CASSFEADYNEQFF.

This clonotype was seen at least ten times. The V and J genes are TRBV6-1 and TRBJ2-2; 13 nucleotides match TRBD2. V trimming: 6 bases; J trimming: 6 bases; junction bases outside the gene matches: 7. The CDR3 spans 16 residues. CDR1 is MNHNS and CDR2 is SASEGT in the germline V gene. DNA for the CDR3: TGTGCCAGCAGCCCTCCGGGACTAGCGGGGTCCGGGGAGCTGTTTTTT. Its translation: CASSPPGLAGSGELFF.

V is TRBV6-1 and J is TRBJ2-2; D is ambiguous. Trimming cost V 4 bases and J 4 bases, with 10 bases left between them. The CDR3 length is 14 residues. The germline V gene has CDR1 MNHNS and CDR2 SASEGT. The CDR3 spells CASSVGRTTGELFF. The CDR3 DNA sequence: TGTGCCAGCAGTGTGGGTAGGACCACCGGGGAGCTGTTTTTT.

J is TRBJ1-1 and V is TRBV12-3 or TRBV12-4; D remains ambiguous. Deletions cut 3 bases from V and 0 bases from J, with 8 bases between. This CDR3 has 14 residues. In DNA form, the CDR3 reads TGTGCCAGCAGTTTCCGTCGCCTGAACACTGAAGCTTTCTTT. Protein: CASSFRRLNTEAFF.

This clonotype was found many times. The V call is TRBV10-2, the J call TRBJ2-2; possibly TRBD2 for D (6 bases). The CDR3 contains 13 residues. The germline V gene encodes CDR1 WSHSY and CDR2 SAAADI. V shed 3 bases and J shed 7 bases, with 9 bases lying between them. Written as DNA, the CDR3 is TGCGCCAGCAGTGAACGGGGAGGCGGGGAGCTGTTTTTT. This translates into CASSERGGGELFF.

The DNA of the CDR3 is TGTGCCAGCAGCCTACTAGCCGATGCTGGAGAAGCTTTCTTT. This encodes CASSLLADAGEAFF. The V call is TRBV7-9, the J call TRBJ1-1; D unclear. Germline V gene data show CDR1 as SEHNR and CDR2 as FQNEAQ (reference sequence). The V end was cut by 5 bases, the J end by 8 bases, with 18 bases between. This CDR3 comprises 14 residues.

Many counts were recorded for this clonotype. This chain uses TRBV9 with TRBJ2-3; no firm D call. The V and J ends lost 6 bases and 3 bases respectively, with 8 bases between them. Per the germline V gene, CDR1 is SGDLS and CDR2 is YYNGEE. This CDR3 contains 12 residues. In DNA, the CDR3 is TGTGCCAGCAAAGGGCAAACAGATACGCAGTATTTT. Its protein is CASKGQTDTQYF.

The chain carries TRBV29-1 and TRBJ2-7; the D is unclear. Deletions cut 3 bases from V and 0 bases from J, with 9 bases between. This CDR3 region has 13 residues. In germline, CDR1 is SQVTM, CDR2 ANQGSEA. As DNA, the CDR3 is TGCAGCGTTGATTTACCTAGCTCCTACGAGCAGTACTTC. This encodes CSVDLPSSYEQYF.

The chain couples TRBV12-5 to TRBJ2-2, with D unresolved. Trimming took 1 base from V and 6 from J, leaving 6 bases between them. CDR3 size: 13 residues. Germline V gene lookup returns CDR1 LGHNT and CDR2 FRNRAP. The CDR3 DNA reads as TGTGCTAGTGGTTTGGAGGTAGCCGGGGAGCTGTTTTTT. Amino acid sequence: CASGLEVAGELFF.

The gene calls are TRBV29-1 and TRBJ2-3, with TRBD2 matching 7 bases. V trimming: 2 bases; J trimming: 5 bases; junction bases outside the gene matches: 7. The CDR3 is 14 residues long. Per the germline V gene, CDR1 is SQVTM and CDR2 is ANQGSEA. The CDR3 region has the DNA TGCAGCGTTGAATTACGGGGGGAGGGAGATACGCAGTATTTT. Its protein product is CSVELRGEGDTQYF.